This T cell receptor (beta chain) emerged from a study of blood T cell repertoires in COVID-19. Some clones are missing from TCRdb's copy, which holds only in-frame ones; the method was immunoSEQ multiplex PCR. The table includes some 300,000 clones, about 91% detected once. Residents of around 24 US areas, aged roughly 18 to 95 years, made up the participants. The sample comprised PBMCs or T cells enriched from blood (not recorded which). This TCR was recovered from a woman in her thirties or forties who had recovered from COVID-19.

The DNA of the CDR3 is TGTGCCAGCAGCTCAGACGGACTCGGGACAGGTGGTGTTTACAATGAGCAGTTCTTC. Amino acid sequence: CASSSDGLGTGGVYNEQFF. The gene calls are TRBV11-2 and TRBJ2-1; 8 bases fit TRBD1. V was pared by 4 bases and J by 4 bases, with 18 bases of the junction left unmatched. The CDR3 has 19 amino acids. CDR1 is SGHAT, CDR2 FQNNGV, per germline.